The clone carrying this T cell receptor beta chain has more than one count but fewer than ten. This CDR3 region has 11 residues. V was pared by 4 bases and J by 5 bases, with 5 bases between. The sample belongs to a study of human T cells and chemical hapten exposure. One entry per CDR3 protein results from TCRdb running MiXCR on the RACE reads. The table has some 90,000 distinct CDR3 sequences, over 9.5% seen once. As to time point: patch test 2, 6 weeks after DPC sensitization. Treatment: therapeutic diphenylcyclopropenone sensitization with weekly scalp DPC. The starting material was whole blood, obtained in connection with sensitization to the hapten diphenylcyclopropenone (DPC). The chain uses TRBV12-3 or TRBV12-4 and TRBJ2-5, with D possibly called TRBD1 or TRBD2 (5 bases each). The receptor comes from a woman aged 40 to 49 with alopecia areata. Some clones in this sample may be carry-over from other donors' samples. CDR3: CASSWGETQYF. CDR3 bases: TGTGCCAGCAGTTGGGGGGAGACCCAGTACTTC.